The rows below give T cell receptor beta chains drawn from one sample of a study of cytomegalovirus exposure and HLA in healthy donors. The method was immunoSEQ multiplex PCR; TCRdb's version includes in-frame clones alone and lacks a portion of them. The sample carries roughly 98,000 clones, around 88% recorded once. The sample comprised PBMCs. These TCRs come from a woman aged 30 to 39 in good health and CMV-seronegative. The CDR3 runs from the conserved cysteine through the conserved F or W. The D gene is left open where the match is weak. Clone size, where shown, is once, few, many, or a class for clones that have expanded.

V gene	J gene	clone size	D gene	CDR3 DNA	CDR3 protein
TRBV29-1	TRBJ2-7	.	TRBD1	TGCAGCACCGGACAGGGGTACGAGCAGTACTTC	CSTGQGYEQYF
TRBV27	TRBJ1-4	few	TRBD1	TGTGCCAGCAGTTTTATCGATTCCGACAGGGGAGTGGTCGGTGAAAAACTGTTTTTT	CASSFIDSDRGVVGEKLFF
TRBV9	TRBJ1-1	.	.	TGTGCCAGCAGCGTTACGACTGGGAACACTGAAGCTTTCTTT	CASSVTTGNTEAFF
TRBV7-2	TRBJ1-5	.	TRBD1	TGTGCCAGCAGGTGGACAGGGGGCAATCAGCCCCAGCATTTT	CASRWTGGNQPQHF
TRBV7-2	TRBJ2-7	.	TRBD2	TGTGCCAGCAGCTTAATTGGCGGGAGGGCCTCCGAGCAGTACTTC	CASSLIGGRASEQYF
TRBV5-6	TRBJ2-1	few	TRBD2	TGTGCCAGCAGCTCGTGGGGACTAGCCCACAATGAGCAGTTCTTC	CASSSWGLAHNEQFF
TRBV6-5	TRBJ2-7	.	.	TGTGCCAGCAGTTACACTACCACAAGACCCTACGAGCAGTACTTC	CASSYTTTRPYEQYF
TRBV9	TRBJ1-1	.	.	TGTGCCAGCAGCGGGACACTCACGGTCGACACTGAAGCTTTCTTT	CASSGTLTVDTEAFF
TRBV7-2	TRBJ1-2	.	.	TGTGCCAGCAGCTTAATAGTGGGCGTGCCAAGAGAGAGCTACACCTTC	CASSLIVGVPRESYTF
TRBV9	TRBJ2-3	.	.	TGTGCCAGCAGCGTAGGAGGCGGTCTGACAGATACGCAGTATTTT	CASSVGGGLTDTQYF
TRBV7-3	TRBJ1-1	few	.	TGTGCCAGCAGGGCCACAGTGAACACTGAAGCTTTCTTT	CASRATVNTEAFF
TRBV7-6	TRBJ2-2	few	.	TGTGCCAGCAGCCCTACCCCCGCCGGCCCTAGCACCGGGGAGCTGTTTTTT	CASSPTPAGPSTGELFF
TRBV5-1	TRBJ2-1	.	TRBD2	TGCGCCACCAGGAGCCTACTAGCGGCTAACAATGAGCAGTTCTTC	CATRSLLAANNEQFF
TRBV4-1	TRBJ2-6	.	TRBD1	TGCGCCAGCAGCCAAGTTAAGGCTGGGACAGGAGGTTTTGGGGCCAACGTCCTGACTTTC	CASSQVKAGTGGFGANVLTF
TRBV4-1	TRBJ2-7	.	.	TGCGCCAGCAGCCAAGTCTCCAGGGGTGCCTACGAGCAGTACTTC	CASSQVSRGAYEQYF
TRBV5-1	TRBJ2-2	once	TRBD1	TGCGCCAGCAGATATACAGGGGGAGACACCGGGGAGCTGTTTTTT	CASRYTGGDTGELFF
TRBV7-2	TRBJ2-7	.	TRBD1	TGTGCCAGCAGCTCTCGCCGGGACAGAGAATTCTACGAGCAGTACTTC	CASSSRRDREFYEQYF
TRBV10-2	TRBJ1-2	few	.	TGCGCCAGCAACAGGGCAGGGACCTATGGCTACACCTTC	CASNRAGTYGYTF
TRBV5-1	TRBJ2-7	.	.	TGCGCCAGCAGCTCGGATATAGGGGGCGAGCAGTACTTC	CASSSDIGGEQYF
TRBV12-5	TRBJ1-6	.	.	TGTGCTAGTGGTTTGTCACAAACACGGGGTTCACCCCTCCACTTT	CASGLSQTRGSPLHF
TRBV9	TRBJ2-1	.	TRBD2	TGTGCCAGCAGCGCCTCTGCGGGAGGGCCCTACAATGAGCAGTTCTTC	CASSASAGGPYNEQFF
TRBV5-1	TRBJ2-3	.	TRBD2	TGCGCCAGCAGCTTTACTCAGCAGCGGGGGATAACAGATACGCAGTATTTT	CASSFTQQRGITDTQYF